The clone carrying this T cell receptor (beta chain) was counted at least ten times. The template, approximately 500 ng total RNA, yielded TCR beta cDNA made with a constant-region primer. Slightly modified ARM-PCR, run as three nested multiplex PCR rounds, produced the TCR beta libraries. Running nine to ten cycles apiece, the first two PCR rounds relied on TRBV1-TRBV30 forward primers together with a C-beta reverse primer. TCRdb recomputed calls from the multiplex PCR reads with MiXCR, one row per CDR3 protein. Altogether 99,000 or so distinct CDR3 sequences are present, about four fifths being singletons, with the ten largest covering approximately 20%. CDR3 length: 15 amino acids. Trimming at V came to 6 bases and at J to 7 bases, leaving 12 bases not matched to a gene. Germline CDR1 and CDR2: MDHEN and SYDVKM. The sample comes from a study of tumor-infiltrating lymphocytes in primary liver carcinoma. Across the study: Sequenced samples came back with roughly 3.5 to 7.5 million productive TCRbeta reads, and the counts looked alike across tissue types.

Each 20-30 mg portion of unsorted bulk tissue served as the source for co-extraction of RNA and DNA. Among the patients, all had chronic HBV infection and none had been treated. This receptor was taken from a man in his forties or fifties with primary liver carcinoma and hepatitis B virus infection. Sequencing was performed on liver tumor tissue from sampling region 3. Subset defined: tumor region T3, left-lateral pole. V is TRBV28 and J is TRBJ2-4, with 7 bases matching TRBD1. The CDR3 nucleotides read TGTGCCAGCAGACCAGGACAGGCTATAGGGAACATTCAGTACTTC. It codes for CASRPGQAIGNIQYF.